The 2 T cell receptor beta chains below were found in one sample sequenced in a study of cytomegalovirus exposure and HLA in healthy donors. Primers for the PCR totalled 60 Vbeta and 13 Jbeta. TCRdb's table, derived via immunoSEQ multiplex PCR, lists solely in-frame clones and lacks some. The profile shows 60,000 or so clones, roughly 83% of them singletons. What was sequenced was PBMCs. Receptor source: a man in his forties in good health and CMV-seronegative.

V is TRBV19 and J is TRBJ2-6; D may be TRBD2 (5 bases). The V gene's germline CDR1 is LNHDA and CDR2 SQIVND (reference sequence). This CDR3 spans 14 amino acids. Between the trimmed V and J ends, which lost 3 bases and 2 bases, there was a span of 5 bases. This chain's CDR3 is CASSIGTGANVLTF. The CDR3 nucleotides read TGTGCCAGTAGTATCGGGACTGGGGCCAACGTCCTGACTTTC. Complete variable domain (other parts from reference TRBV19 and TRBJ2-6): DGGITQSPKYLFRKEGQNVTLSCEQNLNHDAMYWYRQDPGQGLRLIYYSQIVNDFQKGDIAEGYSVSREKKESFPLTVTSAQKNPTAFYLCASSIGTGANVLTFGAGSRLTVL.

CDR3 bases: TGTGCCAGCAGTGATCAGGGGCTCGCTGAAGCTTTCTTT. This translates into CASSDQGLAEAFF. The gene calls are TRBV2 and TRBJ1-1, with a tentative D call TRBD1 (6 bases). Deletions cut 3 bases from V and 6 bases from J, with 11 bases between. The CDR3 extends over 13 amino acids. CDR1 is SNHLY and CDR2 is FYNNEI in the germline V gene.